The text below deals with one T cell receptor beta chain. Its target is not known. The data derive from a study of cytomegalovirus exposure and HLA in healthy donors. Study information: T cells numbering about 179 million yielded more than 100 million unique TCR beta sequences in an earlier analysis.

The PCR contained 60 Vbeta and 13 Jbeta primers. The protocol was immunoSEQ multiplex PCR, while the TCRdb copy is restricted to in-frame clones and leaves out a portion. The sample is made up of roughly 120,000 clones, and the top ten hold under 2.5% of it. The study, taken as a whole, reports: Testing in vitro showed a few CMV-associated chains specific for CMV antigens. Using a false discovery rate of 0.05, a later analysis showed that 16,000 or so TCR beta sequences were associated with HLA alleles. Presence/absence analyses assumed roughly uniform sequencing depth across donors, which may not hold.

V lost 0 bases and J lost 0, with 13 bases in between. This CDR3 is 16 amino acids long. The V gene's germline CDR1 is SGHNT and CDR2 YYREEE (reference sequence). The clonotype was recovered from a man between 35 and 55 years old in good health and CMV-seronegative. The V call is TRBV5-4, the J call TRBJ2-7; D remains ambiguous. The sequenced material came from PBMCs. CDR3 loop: CASSLASGRSSYEQYF. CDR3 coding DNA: TGTGCCAGCAGCTTGGCCTCGGGTAGGAGCTCCTACGAGCAGTACTTC.